This T cell receptor beta chain was sequenced in a study of cytomegalovirus exposure and HLA in healthy donors. It was with 60 Vbeta and 13 Jbeta primers that the PCR ran. Data came from immunoSEQ multiplex PCR; TCRdb stores just in-frame clones and leaves some out. The sample includes 200,000 to 250,000 clones, 70% to 85% of them seen just once. Trimming removed 0 bases at V and 3 bases at J, with 10 bases between. CDR3 length: 14 amino acids. Germline CDR1 reads SGHDT; CDR2 reads YYEEEE. Sequenced: PBMCs. The rearrangement links TRBV5-6 to TRBJ2-7; maybe TRBD2 (5 bases). The origin of this receptor is a woman aged 35 to 49 in good health and CMV-seronegative. This CDR3 reads CASSLGRRIYEQYF. The CDR3 bases are TGTGCCAGCAGCTTGGGTCGGAGGATCTACGAGCAGTACTTC.